Shown below are 18 T cell receptor beta chains from a single sample sequenced in a study of blood T cell repertoires in COVID-19. This table comes from immunoSEQ multiplex PCR, and its TCRdb copy is limited to in-frame clones, with some not included. The sample includes about 220,000 clones, about 85% of them seen just once. Sample: peripheral blood. The source is a man under 40 with active or convalescent COVID-19.

The V and J genes are TRBV5-1 and TRBJ1-3; D ambiguous. The ends were cut back, 0 bases at V and 3 bases at J, with 7 bases in the middle. Germline-derived CDR1 and CDR2 are SGHRS and YFSETQ. The CDR3 is made up of 14 amino acids. CDR3: CASSLDIFGNTIYF. The CDR3 nucleotides are TGCGCCAGCAGCTTGGATATCTTTGGAAACACCATATATTTT.

The chain couples TRBV6-2 or TRBV6-3 to TRBJ2-1, with D possibly TRBD1 on 5 matching bases. Germline V CDR1 and CDR2: MNHEY, SVGEGT. Trimming removed 4 bases from V and 4 bases from J, with 11 bases in between. The CDR3 covers 14 residues. The CDR3 nucleotides are TGTGCCAGCAGTTCTTCTAGGACATACAATGAGCAGTTCTTC. Encoded protein: CASSSSRTYNEQFF.

The chain carries TRBV5-6 and TRBJ1-3; TRBD1 matches at 7 bases. The CDR3 sequence is 16 residues long. Trimming took 3 bases from V and 4 from J; bases not matched to a gene: 10. Germline CDR1 reads SGHDT; CDR2 reads YYEEEE. DNA of the CDR3: TGTGCCAGCAGCTGGACACAGGGGTCTATCGGAAACACCATATATTTT. This sequence encodes CASSWTQGSIGNTIYF.

In the case of this clone: A junction end diverges from the germline sequence, so it may reflect a read error. The V gene is TRBV23-1, the J gene TRBJ2-6; the match to TRBD1 covers 7 bases. TRBV23-1 is noted as an ORF with a role that remains uncertain. The CDR3 is 18 amino acids. The CDR3 nucleotides read TGCGCCAGCAGTCACAACAGGGGCCCAAGCTCTGGGACCAACGTCCTGACTTTC. Encoded protein: CASSHNRGPSSGTNVLTF.

The gene calls are TRBV6-5 and TRBJ2-5, with 11 bases lining up with TRBD1. Trimming at V came to 5 bases and at J to 5 bases, leaving 7 bases not matched to a gene. Germline V lookup: CDR1 MNHEY, CDR2 SVGAGI. CDR3 length: 15 residues. Here the CDR3 reads CASSRGTGGKETQYF. DNA of the CDR3: TGTGCCAGCAGTCGCGGGACAGGGGGAAAGGAGACCCAGTACTTC.

The chain combines TRBV19 with TRBJ2-7; 11 bases match TRBD2. V lost 6 bases to trimming and J lost 0 bases; unmatched junction nucleotides: 4. This CDR3 has 15 residues. The germline V gene encodes CDR1 LNHDA and CDR2 SQIVND (reference sequence). The CDR3 nucleotides are TGTGCCAGTAGATTAACTAGCGGGGGCTCCTACGAGCAGTACTTC. Protein: CASRLTSGGSYEQYF.

J is TRBJ2-5 and V is TRBV2; 7 bases match TRBD2. CDR3 length: 13 residues. Germline-derived CDR1 and CDR2 are SNHLY and FYNNEI. Losses at the gene ends were 7 bases for V and 6 bases for J; bases not matched to a gene: 8. CDR3 sequence (DNA): TGTGCCAGCAACCGGGACTACCTGAAGACCCAGTACTTC. Amino acid sequence: CASNRDYLKTQYF.

This clone has a single count. The rearrangement uses TRBV7-9 and TRBJ2-3, with D perhaps matching TRBD2 (5 bases). From germline, CDR1 is SEHNR and CDR2 FQNEAQ (reference sequence). V was cut by 5 bases and J by 7 bases, with 10 bases left in between. This CDR3 contains 12 residues. CDR3 protein: CASSRDPNTQYF. CDR3 DNA: TGTGCCAGCAGCCGGGATCCGAATACGCAGTATTTT.

A note on this clone: It is unclear where the CDR3 begins or ends on the DNA, so no DNA is shown, and the CDR3 is as TCRdb lists it. The gene calls are TRBV6-4 and TRBJ1-5; the table calls TRBD1, which could not be checked here. Germline assignment: CDR1 MRHNA and CDR2 SNTAGT. From its first to its last residue, the CDR3 has 24 amino acids. CDR3 sequence: CASSDKKGAFTQPQHFGDGTRLHF.

The chain is built from TRBV7-6 and TRBJ2-7; 13 bases are shared with TRBD2. Germline V CDR1 and CDR2: SGHVS, FNYEAQ. V shed 4 bases and J 6 bases; nucleotides not matched to a gene: 6. CDR3 length: 15 residues. CDR3 coding DNA: TGTGCCAGCAGCTCCCCGGGACTAGCGGGACCCGAGCAGTACTTC. Residues: CASSSPGLAGPEQYF.

The CDR3 is CASPDRNYGYTF. The CDR3 region has the DNA TGTGCCAGCCCAGACAGAAACTATGGCTACACCTTC. The chain couples TRBV2 to TRBJ1-2; possible D gene TRBD1, 5 bases. With 8 bases removed from V and 2 bases from J, the gap between germline ends came to 9 bases. Germline V gene sequence: CDR1 SNHLY, CDR2 FYNNEI. The CDR3 extends over 12 amino acids.

The chain carries TRBV5-4 and TRBJ1-2; 8 bases map to TRBD1. Germline V gene lookup returns CDR1 SGHNT and CDR2 YYREEE (reference sequence). V shed 4 bases, J shed 7 bases, and the junction held 9 bases outside the gene matches. This CDR3 comprises 14 residues. The CDR3 spells CASSPGQVGSGYTF. Written as DNA, the CDR3 is TGTGCCAGCAGCCCGGGACAGGTTGGATCTGGCTACACCTTC. Full variable domain (missing parts from reference TRBV5-4 and TRBJ1-2): ETGVTQSPTHLIKTRGQQVTLRCSSQSGHNTVSWYQQALGQGPQFIFQYYREEENGRGNFPPRFSGLQFPNYSSELNVNALELDDSALYLCASSPGQVGSGYTFGSGTRLTVV.

The J gene is TRBJ2-7, the V gene TRBV13; D is possibly TRBD2 (6 bases). Germline CDR1 PRHDT, CDR2 FYEKMQ (reference sequence). V lost 5 bases to trimming and J lost 0 bases, with 11 bases between them. CDR3 size: 14 residues. The CDR3 spells CASSPGGSSYEQYF. The CDR3 bases are TGTGCCAGCAGCCCTGGGGGGTCCTCCTACGAGCAGTACTTC.

The chain recombines TRBV5-1 with TRBJ1-4; no firm D call. The CDR3 length is 16 residues. Trimming pared 0 bases from V and 1 base from J, leaving 10 bases between. Germline CDR1 SGHRS, CDR2 YFSETQ. For the CDR3, the DNA is TGCGCCAGCAGCTTGGGACCAGGAGGAACTAATGAAAAACTGTTTTTT. Translation gives CASSLGPGGTNEKLFF.

The chain is built from TRBV12-3 or TRBV12-4 and TRBJ1-2, with D possibly TRBD1 on 6 matching bases. CDR3 length equals 13 residues. V was cut by 5 bases and J by 4 bases, with 11 bases left in between. CDR3: CASSPDSIYGYTF. CDR3 coding DNA: TGTGCCAGCAGTCCGGACAGCATCTATGGCTACACCTTC.

V gene TRBV27 combines with J gene TRBJ2-7, with 8 positions matching TRBD2. The CDR3 runs 15 residues. The germline V gene encodes CDR1 MNHEY and CDR2 SMNVEV (reference sequence). The junction had 14 bases not matched to a gene; V was cut back by 7 bases and J by 6 bases. Here the CDR3 DNA reads TGTGCCAGCAAACGGGACTGGAGCGGGAGCGGCGAGCAGTACTTC. This gives the protein CASKRDWSGSGEQYF.

This clone has only one observation. The genes are TRBV2 and TRBJ1-2; 7 nucleotides match TRBD1. Germline trimming cut 5 bases from V and 2 bases from J; bases unmatched to any gene: 8. The CDR3 consists of 15 residues. The V gene's germline CDR1 is SNHLY and CDR2 FYNNEI. The CDR3 region has the DNA TGTGCCAGCAGTTACTTAACAGGGGCCAACTATGGCTACACCTTC. Translation: CASSYLTGANYGYTF.

This clone was found once. This chain connects TRBV4-2 to TRBJ2-7; possible D gene TRBD1, 7 bases. Germline V CDR1 and CDR2: LGHNA, YNFKEQ. The CDR3 spans 15 residues. Deletions cut 1 base from V and 3 bases from J, with 13 bases between. The DNA of the CDR3 is TGTGCCAGCAGCCAAGCCCAGGGGGGAAACTACGAGCAGTACTTC. Amino acids: CASSQAQGGNYEQYF.